This TCR beta chain was identified in a study of T-cell memory formation after mild COVID-19. Each CDR3 protein gets one entry after TCRdb re-called the 5' RACE reads with MiXCR. The sample includes around 510,000 distinct CDR3 sequences, roughly a fifth of them seen just once. Looked up from germline, CDR1 is SQVTM and CDR2 is ANQGSEA. Trimming removed 7 bases from V and 8 bases from J; junction bases left unmatched: 9. This CDR3 spans 15 amino acids. Of note for this clonotype: Its target is unknown.

Findings of the study overall: Some clones that responded turned up in pre-infection memory, which suggests that cross-reactive memory joined in.

Sequencing was carried out using PBMCs or a T cell subset sorted from them (not recorded which). The receptor was derived from an adult woman who had mild COVID-19 (a few samples of this study predate the infection). Cell type and time point are not known. The rearrangement links TRBV29-1 to TRBJ1-6; 12 bases agree with TRBD1. The CDR3 nucleotides are TGCAGCGCGAAGGGGACAGGGGGCCTTGATTCACCCCTCCACTTT. Amino acid sequence: CSAKGTGGLDSPLHF.